This record concerns one TCR beta chain sequence. This clone occurred once. The clone's antigen remains unknown. Per-base quality was not reported, and no clone a single base away is much larger than it. This sample was taken from a study of shared clonotypes between healthy human individuals (TCRdb year 2020). In the study overall: The cohort comprised a couple of women and a few men aged 18 to 49 years. For each donor, CD4 naive and CD4 memory were each run on three plates, CD8 naive on two plates, and CD8 memory on one plate. Blood TCR repertoires of roughly 5 healthy adults were deeply sequenced to estimate repertoire size and the extent of clonotype sharing between individuals. Different laboratories and diverse techniques were used to prepare libraries and sequence TCR repertoires, to increase sequencing depth and limit assay-specific biases. Each donor's leukapheresis produced roughly between roughly 0.85 and 9.5 billion PBMCs.

Results and caveats for the whole study, not just this receptor: About 5% of naive CD4, 3.5% of naive CD8, 2.3% of memory CD4, and 0.4% of memory CD8 clonotypes were shared across several donors. Only blood was sampled, and tissue TCR repertoires likely differ from those in blood. Larger estimated clonotype richness was generally found for naive subsets than for memory subsets. Clonotypes shared by all four sorted-subset donors showed higher generation probabilities than non-shared clonotypes. Because the study included a small number of donors, the genetic and exposure-history diversity represented was limited. Incomplete sequencing was indicated by rarefaction of sorted-subset datasets, despite the large sequencing depth. Pairwise subsampling led to the expectation that sequencing depth would affect the degree of clonotype sharing among donors.

CD8 naive samples were obtained by positive selection for CCR7 among CD45RO-negative cells, yielding a CD45RA+CCR7+ population from which TemRA cells were excluded. The donors were healthy, HIV-negative adults who had no recently reported acute infections or vaccinations. Only Caucasian adults living in Nashville, Tennessee, USA were represented among the donors. Blood was obtained by leukapheresis, after which PBMCs were separated by Ficoll-Histopaque density gradient centrifugation and cryopreserved in liquid nitrogen vapor phase. Analytical flow cytometry was used to check the purity and quantity of each magnetically sorted T cell population. Each sorted fraction had its genomic DNA isolated and then quantified by UV absorbance on a Nanodrop 2000c. Using the deep immunoSEQ assay, multiplex PCR amplified TCR CDR3 regions from genomic DNA. Genomic DNA extracted from each cell subset was distributed evenly over all wells of several immunoSEQ 96-well plates, and each plate served as one replicate. For sorted subsets, around 200 ng genomic DNA, equal to 25,000 to 35,000 T cell genomes, was loaded into each replicate PCR. Purified libraries were measured with a Qubit 3.0 fluorometer, size-checked on a Bioanalyzer 2100, and measured again with the KAPA Library Quantification kit. Every immunoSEQ 96-well plate was sequenced on a separate single-read 150-cycle Illumina NextSeq 550 flow cell. On the authors' methods: Because only junctional sequences without quality scores were contained in the immunoSEQ output, filtering matching that applied to full-length reads could not be performed. To assign V/J genes and CDR3, sequences were annotated against IMGT germline references using PyIR, a Python wrapper for IgBLAST v1.9. Reads with weak V/J assignments (E-value above 1e-6), missing CDR3, stop codons, out-of-frame junctions, or ambiguous translated residues were removed. V3J clonotypes were defined as sequences sharing an identical inferred V gene, J gene, and CDR3 amino acid sequence. Percentage overlap between repertoires was calculated by dividing the number of shared unique clonotypes by the size of the smaller repertoire. Three approaches were used to assess repertoire richness: RTK rarefaction, the Chao1 estimator, and Recon v2.1 estimates of unobserved clonotypes. For all TCRbeta clonotypes obtained by the gDNA method from a few donors, generation probabilities were computed with OLGA. Not all clones reach the TCRdb copy of this immuneACCESS table, which keeps in-frame sequences only. Checked studies attribute under half of the gap to unresolved V genes and leave the rest unexplained. That table gives V, J and clone size, and the DNA gave D and trimming. The table for this sample lists more than 500,000 clones; around 96% of them were counted only once. The top ten constitute around 0.12% of the sample.

Unmatched junction bases come to 7, with V trimmed by 6 bases and J by 7 bases. The CDR3 runs 13 amino acids, cysteine and phenylalanine included. The sequence is cut down to CDR3 DNA, 39 bases in frame from base 1. CDR1 is given as MGHRA and CDR2 as YSYEKL, both from the germline V gene. The clonotype was recovered from a woman aged 25 to 39 in good health. The sample taken for sequencing was naive CD8+ T cells sorted from blood. In light of the paper, this sample's cell subset or site label describes: CD45RA+CCR7+. This sequence uses TRBV4-1 and TRBJ2-7, and TRBD2 matches 9 of the central bases. The nucleotide sequence reads as follows: TGCGCCAGCAGTCTGGGACTAGCAGATGAGCAGTACTTC. It is translated as CASSLGLADEQYF.